This T cell receptor (beta chain) was observed in a study of T cell responses to AZD1222 COVID-19 vaccine. Study results and caveats: The number of AZD1222 recipients seropositive at baseline was only five or six. The peak T cell response came first, and repertoires were sampled only after it.

The repertoire was sequenced with immunoSEQ multiplex PCR; TCRdb's copy has only in-frame clones and lacks some. The sample lists about 150,000 clones; roughly nine tenths were seen once. Only one count was recorded for this clone. The antigen remains undetermined. The CDR3 has 17 residues. CDR1 and CDR2 from the germline V gene are SEHNR and FQNEAQ (reference sequence). V was trimmed by 2 bases and J by 0 bases, leaving 16 bases between them. The genes are TRBV7-9 and TRBJ1-1; possible D gene TRBD1, 5 bases. The sequence was obtained from an adult who received the AZD1222 COVID-19 vaccine. Sequenced material: peripheral blood, taken 28 days after the second AZD1222 dose. The CDR3 sequence is CASSLLGVPGLNTEAFF. CDR3 DNA sequence: TGTGCCAGCAGCTTATTGGGGGTGCCGGGTCTGAACACTGAAGCTTTCTTT.